This TCR beta chain was observed in a study of OX40 agonist ivuxolimab in advanced cancers. The wider study: The study treated patients with ivuxolimab, an agonistic anti-OX40 (CD134) antibody. The study gave patients intravenous ivuxolimab at 0.01 to 10 mg/kg every 2 weeks. Study-level findings and limits: Some nonresponders likewise displayed low normalized T-cell clonal expansion. Researchers report that CD8+ T cells had, on average, more expanded clones than CD4+.

To note about this clone: What it binds is unknown.

This CDR3 spans 15 amino acids. The V gene end was trimmed by 6 bases and the J gene end by 3 bases; junction bases not matched to a gene: 6. Germline CDR1 LNHDA, CDR2 SQIVND (reference sequence). Data came from immunoSEQ multiplex PCR; TCRdb stores just in-frame clones and leaves some out. This table has tens of thousands of clones, 85% appearing once. This rearrangement joins TRBV19 to TRBJ2-1; 9 bases fit TRBD2. This TCR derives from an adult with an advanced solid tumor such as melanoma, head and neck, liver or kidney cancer. The material was CD4+ or CD8+ T cells sorted from blood, obtained in a trial of the OX40 agonist ivuxolimab. The CDR3 spells CASSPGTSIYNEQFF. DNA of the CDR3: TGTGCCAGTAGCCCCGGGACTAGCATCTACAATGAGCAGTTCTTC.